Below, 2 T cell receptor beta chains from the same sample are listed, as sequenced in a study of blood T cell repertoires in COVID-19 (dated by TCRdb to 2019 to 2021). Receptors were amplified or captured by the immunoSEQ multiplex PCR assay. What TCRdb holds here is the immuneACCESS table cut down to in-frame rearrangements. Part of the clones is not present; checked against another copy, under half of the missing clones reflect an unresolved V gene, and the others are unexplained. The sample table records 60,000 to 65,000 clones; roughly 78% of these occur just once. The ten largest clonotypes hold 14% of the sample. The sequenced material came from peripheral blood. The receptors here all came from a man between 60 and 70 years old with COVID-19, enrolled during active disease.

The V gene is TRBV29-1, the J gene TRBJ1-2; D is possibly TRBD1 (6 bases). The CDR3 extends over 14 amino acids. The germline CDR1 and CDR2 sequences are SQVTM and ANQGSEA. The V end lost 1 base, the J end lost 8 bases, and 17 bases lay between the germline ends. CDR3 nucleotides: TGCAGCGTTGAAGTGATTCAGGGTGGGGGCGGCTACACCTTC. Its translation: CSVEVIQGGGGYTF.

This clone occurred a few times. CDR3 nucleotide sequence: TGTGCCAGCAGCACCCGACTAGCGAATGAGCAGTTCTTC. Protein product: CASSTRLANEQFF. The chain uses TRBV7-9 and TRBJ2-1, with 8 positions matching TRBD2. The CDR3 covers 13 residues. Trimming at V came to 5 bases and at J to 7 bases, leaving 4 bases not matched to a gene. The germline V gene encodes CDR1 SEHNR and CDR2 FQNEAQ (reference sequence).